Presented here are 27 T cell receptor beta chains from one specimen sequenced in a study. One entry per CDR3 protein, called by TCRdb with MiXCR from the 5' RACE reads. The sample comprises just under 65,000 distinct CDR3 sequences, 20% to 25% of which are singletons, and about 3% rests with the top ten. Material: memory CD4+ T cells sorted from a lymph node. The sample's subset: memory CD4+ T cells, CD4+CD45RO+CD25-. Every receptor here comes from a female donor with breast cancer.

The table lists this clonotype with a few counts. The chain is built from TRBV7-2 and TRBJ2-7; tentative D call: TRBD2 (6 bases). V lost 5 bases, J lost 3 bases, and 20 bases lay in between. The CDR3 consists of 16 residues. The germline CDR1 and CDR2 sequences are SGHTA and FQGNSA. The CDR3 loop is CASSPFPRGRNYEQYF. The CDR3 DNA reads as TGTGCCAGCAGCCCTTTCCCGCGGGGCCGAAACTACGAGCAGTACTTC. Using reference TRBV7-2 and TRBJ2-7 for the parts outside the CDR3, the full variable domain is GAGVSQSPSNKVTEKGKDVELRCDPISGHTALYWYRQSLGQGLEFLIYFQGNSAPDKSGLPSDRFSAERTGGSVSTLTIQRTQQEDSAVYLCASSPFPRGRNYEQYFGPGTRLTVT.

This clonotype was detected a few times. The chain carries TRBV5-1 and TRBJ1-2, with TRBD1 matching 8 bases. V was pared by 1 base and J by 3 bases, with 5 bases of the junction left unmatched. Germline V gene lookup returns CDR1 SGHRS and CDR2 YFSETQ. The CDR3 is 15 amino acids. The CDR3: CASSLNTGGDYGYTF. CDR3 nucleotide sequence: TGCGCCAGCAGCTTGAATACAGGGGGGGACTATGGCTACACCTTC.

This clonotype was picked up many times. The V gene is TRBV5-1, the J gene TRBJ2-1; D remains ambiguous. V dropped 2 bases and J dropped 5 bases, with 8 bases sitting between them. The CDR3 loop spans 13 amino acids. The germline gives CDR1 SGHRS, CDR2 YFSETQ. CDR3 protein: CASSFPANNEQFF. The CDR3 DNA reads as TGCGCCAGCAGCTTCCCAGCTAACAATGAGCAGTTCTTC.

This clonotype was seen only a few times. The V and J genes are TRBV5-1 and TRBJ2-1; 10 nucleotides match TRBD1. With V trimmed by 5 bases and J by 7 bases, 6 bases remained unmatched. The germline CDR1 and CDR2 sequences are SGHRS and YFSETQ. The CDR3 consists of 14 residues. Here the CDR3 DNA reads TGCGCCAGCAGTTTAGGGACAGGGGCAAATGAGCAGTTCTTC. Translation: CASSLGTGANEQFF.

The gene calls are TRBV7-2 and TRBJ2-4; the D gene is possibly TRBD2 (5 bases). The CDR3 runs 14 residues. Trimming cost V 4 bases and J 5 bases, with 12 bases left between them. CDR1 and CDR2 from the germline V gene are SGHTA and FQGNSA. This CDR3 reads CASSSARGENIQYF. The DNA of the CDR3 is TGTGCCAGCAGCTCCGCCCGGGGTGAAAACATTCAGTACTTC.

This clonotype was counted ten times or more. The rearrangement joins TRBV7-2 to TRBJ1-2, with D maybe TRBD1 (6 bases). Germline V gene data show CDR1 as SGHTA and CDR2 as FQGNSA. This CDR3 comprises 14 residues. Trimming removed 4 bases at V and 6 bases at J, with 15 bases between. This CDR3 is CASSSYITGNGYTF. CDR3 coding DNA: TGTGCCAGCAGCTCATACATTACAGGGAATGGCTACACCTTC.

V gene TRBV20-1 combines with J gene TRBJ1-5, with D maybe TRBD1 (5 bases). Germline V gives CDR1 DFQATT, CDR2 SNEGSKA (reference sequence). The V gene lost 6 bases and the J gene lost 4 bases, with 10 bases spanning the gap. This CDR3 region has 12 residues. CDR3 amino acids: CSAQRGNQPQHF. CDR3 coding DNA: TGCAGTGCCCAAAGGGGAAATCAGCCCCAGCATTTT.

The chain carries TRBV28 and TRBJ2-5, with TRBD2 identical over 9 bases. CDR3 size: 14 residues. V trimming: 7 bases; J trimming: 2 bases; junction bases outside the gene matches: 5. The germline V gene has CDR1 MDHEN and CDR2 SYDVKM. The CDR3 DNA sequence: TGTGCCAGCAAAGGCGGGAGGGCTCAAGAGACCCAGTACTTC. Encoded protein: CASKGGRAQETQYF.

The V gene is TRBV2, the J gene TRBJ2-7; D gene ambiguous. Trimming took 6 bases from V and 3 from J, leaving 6 bases between them. The germline gives CDR1 SNHLY, CDR2 FYNNEI. There are 11 residues in the CDR3. CDR3 amino acids: CASRISYEQYF. The CDR3 nucleotides are TGTGCCAGCAGAATAAGCTACGAGCAGTACTTC.

Turning to this clonotype: Since no conserved phenylalanine or tryptophan closes the CDR3, a read error is the likely cause. The V gene is TRBV5-1, the J gene TRBJ1-2, with D hard to call. Germline V gene lookup returns CDR1 SGHRS and CDR2 YFSETQ. Trimming took 2 bases from V and 8 from J, leaving 10 bases between them. The CDR3 is made up of 12 amino acids. The CDR3 sequence is CASSLSGDGYTC. The CDR3 nucleotides read TGCGCCAGCAGCTTATCCGGCGACGGCTACACCTGC.

The chain employs TRBV6-6 and TRBJ1-2; unclear D gene. Trimming removed 2 bases at V and 6 bases at J, with 10 bases between. CDR3 length: 13 amino acids. From germline, CDR1 is MNHNY and CDR2 SVGAGI (reference sequence). The chain's CDR3 is CASSYTARDGYTF. DNA of the CDR3: TGTGCCAGCAGTTACACGGCGAGAGATGGCTACACCTTC.

In its sample, this clonotype was seen a few times. V and J are TRBV7-2 and TRBJ2-5, with TRBD2 matching over 8 bases. With V trimmed by 5 bases and J by 2 bases, 7 bases remained unmatched. The CDR3 consists of 15 residues. Germline V lookup: CDR1 SGHTA, CDR2 FQGNSA. The DNA for the CDR3 is TGTGCCAGCAGCCTGCAACTAGCGGCTCAAGAGACCCAGTACTTC. Translating it yields CASSLQLAAQETQYF.

The sample holds many counts of this clonotype. The chain carries TRBV6-2 or TRBV6-3 and TRBJ1-1; D call uncertain. In germline, CDR1 is MNHEY, CDR2 SVGEGT. With 8 bases removed from V and 4 bases from J, the gap between germline ends came to 14 bases. This CDR3 comprises 13 residues. CDR3 nucleotides: TGTGCCAGCCGGCCCCCGATAGCCACTGAAGCTTTCTTT. It translates to CASRPPIATEAFF.

The gene calls are TRBV12-5 and TRBJ2-7, with D perhaps TRBD1 (6 bases). Germline V gene sequence: CDR1 LGHNT, CDR2 FRNRAP. The V end lost 7 bases, the J end lost 4 bases, and 17 bases lay between the germline ends. The CDR3 is 14 residues long. The CDR3 sequence: CASAKTSQGYEQYF. The CDR3 DNA reads as TGTGCTAGTGCCAAAACTTCCCAGGGGTACGAGCAGTACTTC.

The V and J genes are TRBV5-1 and TRBJ2-3, with 13 bases matching TRBD2. This CDR3 has 17 residues. Losses at the gene ends were 2 bases for V and 4 bases for J; bases not matched to a gene: 7. Germline V gives CDR1 SGHRS, CDR2 YFSETQ. The CDR3 is CASSFQTSGRAADTQYF. Written as DNA, the CDR3 is TGCGCCAGCAGCTTCCAAACTAGCGGGAGGGCGGCAGATACGCAGTATTTT.

This clonotype was found a few times. This chain links TRBV5-1 with TRBJ1-4, with D perhaps TRBD1 (6 bases). The CDR3 loop spans 17 amino acids. Looked up from germline, CDR1 is SGHRS and CDR2 is YFSETQ. V dropped 4 bases and J dropped 0 bases, with 16 bases sitting between them. CDR3 coding DNA: TGCGCCAGCAGCCGGGGGGCAAACCGAGCAACTAATGAAAAACTGTTTTTT. This sequence encodes CASSRGANRATNEKLFF. Variable domain in full (rest from reference TRBV5-1 and TRBJ1-4): KAGVTQTPRYLIKTRGQQVTLSCSPISGHRSVSWYQQTPGQGLQFLFEYFSETQRNKGNFPGRFSGRQFSNSRSEMNVSTLELGDSALYLCASSRGANRATNEKLFFGSGTQLSVL.

This clonotype was counted only a few times. The V and J genes are TRBV6-2 or TRBV6-3 and TRBJ1-5, with D perhaps matching TRBD1 (6 bases). The CDR3 has 15 residues. Germline V gives CDR1 MNHEY, CDR2 SVGEGT. Trimming took off 2 bases at V and 5 bases at J, with 13 bases between the two ends. The CDR3 loop reads CASSYRTGTYQPQHF. The CDR3 DNA is TGTGCCAGCAGTTACCGAACCGGGACATATCAGCCCCAGCATTTT.

The rearrangement joins TRBV28 to TRBJ2-7; no clear D. Germline V gene lookup returns CDR1 MDHEN and CDR2 SYDVKM. Trimming removed 7 bases at V and 1 base at J, with 11 bases between. CDR3 length: 13 amino acids. For the CDR3, the DNA is TGTGCCAGCAATTACGGTGGTTCCTACGAGCAGTACTTC. Encoded protein: CASNYGGSYEQYF.

The chain has TRBV12-3 or TRBV12-4 and TRBJ2-2, with unresolved D. The CDR3 is 13 amino acids. Trimming removed 5 bases from V and 7 bases from J, with 11 bases in between. Here the CDR3 reads CASSPTQSGELFF. The CDR3 DNA reads TGTGCCAGCAGTCCTACGCAAAGCGGGGAGCTGTTTTTT.

This clonotype has more than one count but fewer than ten. In DNA form, the CDR3 reads TGCGCCAGCAGCTTCGACAGGGAAGAGACCCAGTACTTC. This codes for CASSFDREETQYF. The rearrangement links TRBV5-1 to TRBJ2-5, with 7 bases identical to TRBD1. Germline lookup yields CDR1 SGHRS and CDR2 YFSETQ. V was clipped by 2 bases and J by 3 bases; unmatched bases: 1. There are 13 residues in the CDR3.

This clonotype came up a few times. The V gene is TRBV20-1, the J gene TRBJ2-7; a possible D gene is TRBD1 (7 bases). Germline V gene lookup returns CDR1 DFQATT and CDR2 SNEGSKA (reference sequence). Trimming left V 3 bases short and J 3 bases short, with 21 bases between. The length of the CDR3 is 16 residues. The CDR3 DNA is TGCAGTGCTAGCCCCGCATCAGGGGGGACAAACTACGAGCAGTACTTC. Its translation is CSASPASGGTNYEQYF.

The table lists this clonotype with many counts. The J gene is TRBJ1-5, the V gene TRBV6-5; D perhaps matches TRBD1 (5 bases). CDR3 size: 13 residues. Between the trimmed V and J ends, which lost 5 bases and 5 bases, there was a span of 10 bases. The V gene's germline CDR1 is MNHEY and CDR2 SVGAGI. DNA of the CDR3: TGTGCCAGCAGTGGACACAATGATCAGCCCCAGCATTTT. Its protein product is CASSGHNDQPQHF.

The chain has TRBV5-1 and TRBJ1-3; TRBD1 aligns across 8 bases. The V segment lost 0 bases and the J segment 0 bases; nucleotides outside the gene matches: 2. CDR3 length: 16 amino acids. From germline, CDR1 is SGHRS and CDR2 YFSETQ. The CDR3 spells CASSLEDRASGNTIYF. CDR3 nucleotides: TGCGCCAGCAGCTTGGAGGACAGGGCCTCTGGAAACACCATATATTTT.

As regards this clonotype: A much larger clonotype is one base distant, so this may be a read error. This sequence joins TRBV6-6 and TRBJ1-2; D uncertain. V dropped 6 bases and J dropped 2 bases, with 10 bases sitting between them. Germline V gives CDR1 MNHNY, CDR2 SVGAGI (reference sequence). CDR3 length: 13 residues. CDR3 loop: CASSLIANYGYTF. CDR3 nucleotides: TGTGCCAGCAGCCTTATTGCAAACTATGGCTACACCTTC.

The V call is TRBV29-1, the J call TRBJ2-1; D gene unclear. Germline V lookup: CDR1 SQVTM, CDR2 ANQGSEA. Trimming shortened V by 8 bases and J by 4 bases, and 9 bases separated the two germline ends. The CDR3 consists of 11 residues. The CDR3 spells CSCSFYNEQFF. The CDR3, as DNA: TGCAGCTGCAGTTTTTACAATGAGCAGTTCTTC.

This clonotype was counted a single time. CDR3 coding DNA: TGCGCCAGCAGCTTCAAACCGCCCGGGACAGAAATCGCCTCCGGGGCCAACGTCCTGACTTTC. Protein sequence: CASSFKPPGTEIASGANVLTF. The gene calls are TRBV5-1 and TRBJ2-6, with 7 bases aligning to TRBD1. The CDR3 runs 21 residues. CDR1 and CDR2 (germline): SGHRS, YFSETQ. V shed 2 bases, J shed 4 bases, and the junction held 21 bases outside the gene matches.

This clonotype was seen only a few times. The V gene is TRBV2, the J gene TRBJ2-3; D is undetermined. The germline CDR1 and CDR2 sequences are SNHLY and FYNNEI. The V and J ends lost 0 bases and 5 bases respectively, with 0 bases between them. The CDR3 is 11 amino acids. The CDR3 DNA reads as TGTGCCAGCAGTGAAGCAGATACGCAGTATTTT. Translating gives CASSEADTQYF.